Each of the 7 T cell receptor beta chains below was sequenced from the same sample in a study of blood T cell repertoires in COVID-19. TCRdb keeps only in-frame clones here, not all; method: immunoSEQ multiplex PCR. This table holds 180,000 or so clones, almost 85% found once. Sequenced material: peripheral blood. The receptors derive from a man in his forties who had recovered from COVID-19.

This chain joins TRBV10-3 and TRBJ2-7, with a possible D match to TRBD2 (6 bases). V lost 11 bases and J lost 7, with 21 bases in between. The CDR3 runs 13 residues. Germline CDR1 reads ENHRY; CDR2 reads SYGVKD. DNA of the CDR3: TGTGCCTCACAAAACTCCGGCGCGGGGGAGCAGTACTTC. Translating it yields CASQNSGAGEQYF.

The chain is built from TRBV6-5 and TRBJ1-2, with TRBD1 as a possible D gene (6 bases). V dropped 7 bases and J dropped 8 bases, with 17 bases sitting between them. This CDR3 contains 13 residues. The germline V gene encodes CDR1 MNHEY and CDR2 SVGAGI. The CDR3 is CASKVAGAIGYTF. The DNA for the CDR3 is TGTGCCAGCAAGGTAGCAGGGGCTATAGGCTACACCTTC.

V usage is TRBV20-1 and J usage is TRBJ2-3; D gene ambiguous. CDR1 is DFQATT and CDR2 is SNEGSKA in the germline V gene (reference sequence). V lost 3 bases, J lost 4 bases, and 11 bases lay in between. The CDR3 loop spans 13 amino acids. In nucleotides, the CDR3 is TGCAGTGCTAGTGCTGCCGGTCCAGATACGCAGTATTTT. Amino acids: CSASAAGPDTQYF.

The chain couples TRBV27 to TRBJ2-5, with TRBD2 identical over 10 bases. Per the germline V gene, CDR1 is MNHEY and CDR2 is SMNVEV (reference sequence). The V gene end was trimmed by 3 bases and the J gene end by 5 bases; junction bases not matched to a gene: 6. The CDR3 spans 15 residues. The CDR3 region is CASSFGAGGLETQYF. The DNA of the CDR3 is TGTGCCAGCAGTTTTGGAGCGGGAGGGCTGGAGACCCAGTACTTC.

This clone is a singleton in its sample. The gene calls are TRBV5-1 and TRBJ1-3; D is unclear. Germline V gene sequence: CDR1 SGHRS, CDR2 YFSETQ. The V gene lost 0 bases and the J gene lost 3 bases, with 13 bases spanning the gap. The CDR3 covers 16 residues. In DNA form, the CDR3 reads TGCGCCAGCAGCTTGGACAGTCTCTATAGTGGAAACACCATATATTTT. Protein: CASSLDSLYSGNTIYF.

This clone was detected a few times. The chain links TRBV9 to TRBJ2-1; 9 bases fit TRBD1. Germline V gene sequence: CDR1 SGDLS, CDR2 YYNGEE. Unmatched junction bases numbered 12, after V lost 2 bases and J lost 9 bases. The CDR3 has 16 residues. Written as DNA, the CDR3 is TGTGCCAGCAGCGTCGACGGGACAGGGCTGGAAGGTGAGCAGTTCTTC. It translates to CASSVDGTGLEGEQFF.

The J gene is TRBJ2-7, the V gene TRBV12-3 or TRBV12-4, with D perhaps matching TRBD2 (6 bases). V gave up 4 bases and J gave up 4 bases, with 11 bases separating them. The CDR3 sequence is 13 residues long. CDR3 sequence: CASSYSSVYEQYF. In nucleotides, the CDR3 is TGTGCCAGCAGTTATTCTAGCGTATACGAGCAGTACTTC.